The text below deals with one T cell receptor (beta chain). This record comes from a study of T cell changes during pregnancy in multiple sclerosis. This table comes from immunoSEQ multiplex PCR, and its TCRdb copy is limited to in-frame clones, with some not included. The sample yields about 57,000 clones, about 91% seen once. V shed 1 base and J shed 7 bases, with 13 bases lying between them. Per the germline V gene, CDR1 is SGHDN and CDR2 is FVKESK. The CDR3 covers 14 residues. Here the sequenced sample was peripheral blood, taken after pregnancy. This clonotype was sampled from a female donor with multiple sclerosis, enrolled in a pregnancy study. The rearrangement joins TRBV14 to TRBJ1-2; tentatively, D is TRBD1 (6 bases). This chain's CDR3 is CASSQATARGGYTF. Written as DNA, the CDR3 is TGTGCCAGCAGCCAAGCTACTGCCAGGGGTGGCTACACCTTC.